The 10 T cell receptor beta chains below all came from one sample that was sequenced in a study of blood T cells in healthy people across ages. For the second PCR, which ran for about 7 to 11 cycles, a sample-barcoded 5' primer and a J-beta primer mix were used. MiXCR, run by TCRdb on the 5' RACE reads, gives a single entry per CDR3 protein. The repertoire has over 450,000 distinct CDR3 sequences, under 30% of them found once; the top ten carry around 10%. The same specimen was also included in a second study, on T cells of mothers and their children.

Sequencing used blood. The receptors come from a boy aged 5-17 years in good health.

The chain combines TRBV4-2 with TRBJ1-2, with D uncertain. The CDR3 is 16 amino acids. Trimming removed 0 bases from V and 3 bases from J, with 14 bases in between. Germline V gene lookup returns CDR1 LGHNA and CDR2 YNFKEQ. CDR3 DNA: TGTGCCAGCAGCCAAGATTTCCAGGACGGCCACTATGGCTACACCTTC. Translated: CASSQDFQDGHYGYTF.

The rearrangement uses TRBV7-2 and TRBJ2-7; weak D call: TRBD2 (5 bases). Trimming took 3 bases from V and 2 from J, leaving 8 bases between them. CDR1 and CDR2 (germline): SGHTA, FQGNSA. The CDR3 runs to 13 residues. In nucleotides, the CDR3 is TGTGCCAGCAGCTTCTCCGGGGCCTACGAGCAGTACTTC. This gives the protein CASSFSGAYEQYF. The variable domain in full, completed from reference TRBV7-2 and TRBJ2-7, reads GAGVSQSPSNKVTEKGKDVELRCDPISGHTALYWYRQSLGQGLEFLIYFQGNSAPDKSGLPSDRFSAERTGGSVSTLTIQRTQQEDSAVYLCASSFSGAYEQYFGPGTRLTVT.

This clonotype was seen many times. The chain couples TRBV28 to TRBJ1-1; D ambiguous. This CDR3 comprises 13 residues. Trimming took off 5 bases at V and 1 base at J, with 8 bases between the two ends. Germline CDR1 is MDHEN and CDR2 is SYDVKM. CDR3: CASSPAGNTEAFF. CDR3 nucleotides: TGTGCCAGCAGTCCCGCGGGGAACACTGAAGCTTTCTTT.

V gene TRBV6-2 or TRBV6-3 combines with J gene TRBJ2-4; tentatively, D is TRBD1 or TRBD2 (7 bases each). The CDR3 is 15 residues long. V lost 2 bases and J lost 4, with 12 bases in between. In germline, CDR1 is MNHEY, CDR2 SVGEGT. In DNA form, the CDR3 reads TGTGCCAGCAGTTACCAGGGGGGGGTTAAAAACATTCAGTACTTC. Residues: CASSYQGGVKNIQYF.

Concerning this clonotype: A much larger clonotype is one base distant, so this may be a read error. The chain has TRBV20-1 and TRBJ1-2; tentatively, D is TRBD1 (5 bases). The V gene's germline CDR1 is DFQATT and CDR2 SNEGSKA (reference sequence). The CDR3 is made up of 17 amino acids. Between the trimmed V and J ends, which lost 0 bases and 2 bases, there was a span of 19 bases. CDR3 nucleotides: TGCAGTGCTAGAGAAGGGTCGGGGGACCAAAGGAACTATGGCTACACCTTC. This gives the protein CSAREGSGDQRNYGYTF.

This clonotype was detected only once. The V gene is TRBV19, the J gene TRBJ1-5; 8 nucleotides align to TRBD1. CDR1 is LNHDA, CDR2 SQIVND, per germline (reference sequence). The V and J ends lost 6 bases and 6 bases, in that order; junction bases with no gene match: 13. CDR3 length: 16 residues. This chain's CDR3 is CASSYGTGRFGQPQHF. The CDR3 DNA follows: TGTGCCAGTAGCTACGGGACAGGCCGATTTGGTCAGCCCCAGCATTTT.

The chain couples TRBV6-1 to TRBJ2-7; D gene uncertain. Germline V gene sequence: CDR1 MNHNS, CDR2 SASEGT. Between the trimmed V and J ends, which lost 2 bases and 5 bases, there was a span of 10 bases. The CDR3 spans 13 residues. The CDR3 DNA reads as TGTGCCAGCAGTGAACTTAGAAGGGACGAGCAGTACTTC. Translated: CASSELRRDEQYF.

This chain links TRBV7-9 with TRBJ2-5, with 8 positions matching TRBD2. The trim removed 2 bases at V and 13 bases at J, leaving 15 bases unmatched. The CDR3 consists of 15 residues. Germline V gene sequence: CDR1 SEHNR, CDR2 FQNEAQ (reference sequence). CDR3 DNA sequence: TGTGCCAGCAGCTTACTGGCGGGAGGCGGTGAGAACCGGTACTTC. Amino acids: CASSLLAGGGENRYF.

CDR3 DNA sequence: TGTGCCAGCCGGGCTGGAAACACCATATATTTT. The encoded protein is CASRAGNTIYF. The chain carries TRBV6-5 and TRBJ1-3; D is ambiguous. Trimming stripped 8 bases from V and 2 bases from J, with 4 bases between. CDR3 length equals 11 residues. Germline loops: CDR1 MNHEY, CDR2 SVGAGI.

The rearrangement uses TRBV4-1 and TRBJ2-5; 10 bases are shared with TRBD2. The last part of the DNA fits TRBJ2-1 better; the J call may be wrong. Germline loops: CDR1 MGHRA, CDR2 YSYEKL. This CDR3 spans 17 amino acids. The CDR3 sequence: CASSQEQLAGFYNEQFF. The DNA for the CDR3 is TGCGCCAGCAGCCAAGAGCAACTAGCGGGATTCTACAATGAGCAGTTCTTC.